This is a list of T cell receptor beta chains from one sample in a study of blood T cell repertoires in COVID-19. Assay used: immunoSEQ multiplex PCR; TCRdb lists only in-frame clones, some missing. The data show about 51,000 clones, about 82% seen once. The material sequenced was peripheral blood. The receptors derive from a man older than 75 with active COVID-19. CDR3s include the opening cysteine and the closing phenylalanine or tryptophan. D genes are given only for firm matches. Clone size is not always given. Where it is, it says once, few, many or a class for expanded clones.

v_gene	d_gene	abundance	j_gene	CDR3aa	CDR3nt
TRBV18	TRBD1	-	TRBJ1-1	CASSPNPQGANTEAFF	TGTGCCAGCTCACCCAACCCACAGGGGGCGAACACTGAAGCTTTCTTT
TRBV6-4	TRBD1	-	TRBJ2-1	CASRGTGTHNEQFF	TGTGCCAGCAGAGGGACAGGAACCCACAATGAGCAGTTCTTC
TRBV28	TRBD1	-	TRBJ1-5	CASRSGTGVFQPQHF	TGTGCCAGCAGATCAGGGACAGGGGTATTTCAGCCCCAGCATTTT
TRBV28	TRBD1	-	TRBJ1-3	CASSLLRDRPSGNTIYF	TGTGCCAGCAGTTTATTACGGGACAGGCCTTCTGGAAACACCATATATTTT
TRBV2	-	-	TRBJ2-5	CASSEAETQYF	TGTGCCAGCAGCGAGGCGGAGACCCAGTACTTC
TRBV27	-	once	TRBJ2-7	CASSTGTGYEQYF	TGTGCCAGCAGTACGGGAACGGGCTACGAGCAGTACTTC
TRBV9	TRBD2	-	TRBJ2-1	CASSVTGTSGSSSYNEQFF	TGTGCCAGCAGCGTCACCGGGACTAGCGGGAGTTCGTCCTACAATGAGCAGTTCTTC
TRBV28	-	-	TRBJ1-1	CASTPGQETEAFF	TGTGCCAGCACCCCAGGGCAAGAAACTGAAGCTTTCTTT
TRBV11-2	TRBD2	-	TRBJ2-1	CASKSGSSYNEQFF	TGTGCCAGCAAGAGCGGGAGCTCCTACAATGAGCAGTTCTTC
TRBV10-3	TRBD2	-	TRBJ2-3	CAISGGGRVTDTQYF	TGTGCCATCAGTGGGGGCGGGAGGGTCACAGATACGCAGTATTTT
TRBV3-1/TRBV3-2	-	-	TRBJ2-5	CASSSYTGLGGQTQYF	TGTGCCAGCAGCTCTTATACGGGACTCGGCGGGCAGACCCAGTACTTC
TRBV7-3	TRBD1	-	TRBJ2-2	CASSFTRQGGTTGELFF	TGTGCCAGCAGCTTTACCCGACAGGGGGGTACGACCGGGGAGCTGTTTTTT
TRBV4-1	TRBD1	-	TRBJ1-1	CASSRGQGNTEAFF	TGCGCCAGCAGCCGAGGACAGGGGAACACTGAAGCTTTCTTT
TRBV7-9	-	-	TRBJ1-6	CASSQNTGNSPLHF	TGTGCCAGCAGCCAGAACACAGGAAATTCACCCCTCCACTTT
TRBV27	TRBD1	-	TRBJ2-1	CASNGQGGREKGNEQFF	TGTGCCAGCAACGGACAGGGGGGGCGGGAGAAGGGCAATGAGCAGTTCTTC
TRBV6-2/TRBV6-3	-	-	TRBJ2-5	CASSSGQGREETQYF	TGTGCCAGCAGTTCCGGCCAGGGGCGGGAGGAGACCCAGTACTTC
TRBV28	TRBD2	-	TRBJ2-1	CATLFRGGDEQFF	TGTGCCACCCTGTTCCGGGGGGGCGATGAGCAGTTCTTC
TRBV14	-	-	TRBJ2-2	CASSPYVSTGELFF	TGTGCCAGCAGCCCCTATGTTTCTACCGGGGAGCTGTTTTTT
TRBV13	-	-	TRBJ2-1	CASSPRNNEQFF	TGTGCCAGCAGCCCTCGTAACAATGAGCAGTTCTTC
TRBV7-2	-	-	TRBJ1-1	CASSLVGGDRFSEAFF	TGTGCCAGCAGCTTAGTAGGAGGTGACAGGTTCTCTGAAGCTTTCTTT
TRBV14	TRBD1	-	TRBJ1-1	CASSQWGQTGTEAFF	TGTGCCAGCAGCCAGTGGGGACAGACAGGGACTGAAGCTTTCTTT
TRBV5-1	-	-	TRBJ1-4	CASSLDSGINEKLFF	TGCGCCAGCAGCTTGGACTCAGGGATTAATGAAAAACTGTTTTTT
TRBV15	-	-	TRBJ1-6	CATSREGSPYNSPLHF	TGTGCCACCAGCAGAGAGGGCAGCCCCTATAATTCACCCCTCCACTTT
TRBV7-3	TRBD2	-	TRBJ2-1	CASSSWETSGRTNEQFF	TGTGCCAGCAGCTCCTGGGAGACTAGCGGCAGGACTAATGAGCAGTTCTTC
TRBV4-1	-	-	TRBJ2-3	CASSPLGVDTQYF	TGCGCCAGCAGCCCCCTCGGGGTTGATACGCAGTATTTT
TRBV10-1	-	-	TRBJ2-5	CASSESYLGAETQYF	TGCGCCAGCAGTGAGTCATACCTGGGCGCGGAGACCCAGTACTTC
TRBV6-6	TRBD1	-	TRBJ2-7	CASSPEGRSGTGGLYEQYF	TGTGCCAGCAGTCCGGAGGGGAGGTCGGGGACAGGGGGGTTATACGAGCAGTACTTC
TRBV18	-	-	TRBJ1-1	CASSQGQNTEAFF	TGTGCCAGCTCACAAGGACAGAACACTGAAGCTTTCTTT
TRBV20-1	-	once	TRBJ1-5	CSASTGVRIGQPQHF	TGCAGTGCTAGTACAGGTGTACGGATAGGGCAGCCCCAGCATTTT
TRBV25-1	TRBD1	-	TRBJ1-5	CASTPGQGGDQPQHF	TGTGCCAGCACCCCCGGACAGGGGGGAGATCAGCCCCAGCATTTT
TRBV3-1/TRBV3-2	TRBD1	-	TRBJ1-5	CASSSGTGGNQPQHF	TGTGCCAGCAGCTCCGGGACAGGAGGCAATCAGCCCCAGCATTTT
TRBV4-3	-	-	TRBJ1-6	CASSQRGGDSPLHF	TGCGCCAGCAGCCAGCGGGGGGGGGATTCACCCCTCCACTTT
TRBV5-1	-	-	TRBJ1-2	CASSGGQTSNYGYTF	TGCGCCAGCAGTGGGGGACAAACGTCTAACTATGGCTACACCTTC
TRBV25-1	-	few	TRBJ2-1	CASSESGGRSYNEQFF	TGTGCCAGCAGTGAATCCGGGGGAAGGTCCTACAATGAGCAGTTCTTC
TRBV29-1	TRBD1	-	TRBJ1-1	CSVATGTGANTEAFF	TGCAGCGTTGCGACCGGGACAGGGGCGAACACTGAAGCTTTCTTT
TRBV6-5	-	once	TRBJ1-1	CASSRWGHENTEAFF	TGTGCCAGCAGTCGGTGGGGACACGAGAACACTGAAGCTTTCTTT
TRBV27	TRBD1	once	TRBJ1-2	CASSFRGGHGYTF	TGTGCCAGCAGTTTTCGAGGGGGCCATGGCTACACCTTC
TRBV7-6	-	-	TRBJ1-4	CASSLGRGGTAEKLFF	TGTGCCAGCAGCTTAGGGAGGGGCGGGACCGCCGAAAAACTGTTTTTT
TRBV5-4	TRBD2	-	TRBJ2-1	CASSLAGSNNEQFF	TGTGCCAGCAGTTTAGCGGGAAGTAACAATGAGCAGTTCTTC
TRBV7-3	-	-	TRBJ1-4	CASSPPPRELNEKLFF	TGTGCCAGCAGCCCCCCTCCCAGGGAACTTAATGAAAAACTGTTTTTT
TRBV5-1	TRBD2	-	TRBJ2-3	CASSSGTSGRVGADTQYF	TGCGCCAGCAGCAGCGGGACTAGCGGGAGGGTAGGTGCAGATACGCAGTATTTT
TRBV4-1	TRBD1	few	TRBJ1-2	CASSPRDREFGGYTF	TGCGCCAGCAGCCCCCGGGACAGGGAATTTGGAGGCTACACCTTC
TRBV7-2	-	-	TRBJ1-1	CASSWQGNTEAFF	TGTGCCAGCAGCTGGCAGGGGAACACTGAAGCTTTCTTT
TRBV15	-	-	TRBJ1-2	CATSSSGTLLSEGYTF	TGTGCCACCAGCAGCTCCGGGACTCTTTTATCGGAAGGCTACACCTTC
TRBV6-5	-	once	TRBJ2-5	CASSYSFARDQETQYF	TGTGCCAGCAGTTACTCGTTCGCGCGGGACCAAGAGACCCAGTACTTC
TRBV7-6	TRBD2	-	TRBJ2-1	CASSLWLAGGGGEQFF	TGTGCCAGCAGCTTATGGCTAGCGGGAGGAGGGGGTGAGCAGTTCTTC
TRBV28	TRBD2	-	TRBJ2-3	CASTGGTSGSGGTDTQYF	TGTGCCAGCACCGGTGGCACTAGCGGGAGTGGGGGCACAGATACGCAGTATTTT
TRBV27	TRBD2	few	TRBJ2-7	CASRVTSGSGYEQYF	TGTGCCAGCAGAGTCACGAGCGGGAGTGGCTACGAGCAGTACTTC
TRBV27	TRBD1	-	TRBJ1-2	CASSSKLGTGAYGYTF	TGTGCCAGCAGTTCCAAGCTCGGGACAGGGGCCTATGGCTACACCTTC
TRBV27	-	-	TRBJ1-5	CASKPTGNSNQPQHF	TGTGCCAGCAAGCCGACGGGGAACAGCAATCAGCCCCAGCATTTT
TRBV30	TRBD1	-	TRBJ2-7	CAWGPGQGVHEQYF	TGTGCCTGGGGACCGGGACAGGGGGTCCACGAGCAGTACTTC
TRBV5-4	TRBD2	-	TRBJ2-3	CASSFAGVSGDFWATDTQYF	TGTGCCAGCAGCTTCGCAGGGGTTAGCGGGGACTTTTGGGCCACGGATACGCAGTATTTT
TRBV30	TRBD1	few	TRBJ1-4	CAWSQTPDRATEKLFF	TGTGCCTGGAGTCAGACCCCGGACAGGGCTACAGAAAAACTGTTTTTT
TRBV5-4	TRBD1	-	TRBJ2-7	CASSLEVGRGNEQYF	TGTGCCAGCAGCTTGGAAGTTGGCAGGGGGAACGAGCAGTACTTC
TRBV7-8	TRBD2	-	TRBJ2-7	CASSQARTSRPYEQYF	TGTGCCAGCAGCCAGGCTCGGACTAGCAGACCCTACGAGCAGTACTTC
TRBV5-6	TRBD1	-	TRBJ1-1	CASSKDRGLDTEAFF	TGTGCCAGCAGCAAAGACAGGGGGCTCGACACTGAAGCTTTCTTT
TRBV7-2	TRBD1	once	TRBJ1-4	CASSPRTGNNEKLFF	TGTGCCAGCAGCCCCCGGACAGGGAATAATGAAAAACTGTTTTTT
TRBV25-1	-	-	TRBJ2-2	CASSEQGVGTGELFF	TGTGCCAGCAGTGAGCAAGGGGTTGGCACCGGGGAGCTGTTTTTT
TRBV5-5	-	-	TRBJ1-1	CASSRGTGLSTEAFF	TGTGCCAGCAGCCGCGGGACGGGGTTGAGCACTGAAGCTTTCTTT